This T cell receptor (beta chain) was sequenced in a study of beta chain features in type 1 diabetes. Study summary: Over all samples combined, about 99,000,000 sorted cells were examined. Findings of the study overall: Individuals with type 1 diabetes displayed fewer insertions and more deletions at VDJ junctions. Moderate yet significant TCRB CDR3 shortening was seen in Type 1 diabetes patients in all four CD4+ subsets. The naive, central memory and Treg TCRB repertoires showed an apparent similarity that was greater among patients than among healthy donors.

The CDR3 is 11 residues long. The germline CDR1 and CDR2 sequences are SQVTM and ANQGSEA. Trimming removed 6 bases at V and 5 bases at J, with 9 bases between. Reverse transcribing all isolated RNA meant expressed TCRB transcripts were sequenced. This table comes from immunoSEQ multiplex PCR, and its TCRdb copy is limited to in-frame clones, with some not included. The data contain around 280,000 clones, 15% of them singletons. Sorted CD4+ subsets: naive, central memory, regulatory, stem cell-like memory (CD45RO/CCR7/CD25/CD127/CD95/CD27 panel). In this sample, this clone turned up a few times. As yet, its antigen is unknown.

J is TRBJ2-3 and V is TRBV29-1, with TRBD2 as a possible D gene (5 bases). The clonotype originates from a man younger than 35 with type 1 diabetes. Sequencing was done on a sample of naive CD4+ T cells from blood. As DNA, the CDR3 is TGCAGCGTGGACTTTAGAGATACGCAGTATTTT. This codes for CSVDFRDTQYF.